Each of the 11 T cell receptor beta chains below was sequenced from the same sample in a study of OX40 agonist ivuxolimab in advanced cancers. This table comes from immunoSEQ multiplex PCR, and its TCRdb copy is limited to in-frame clones, with some not included. The data contain more than 80,000 clones, 80% to 90% of them seen just once; the ten biggest clones take up 1.5% to 2%. Material: CD4+ or CD8+ T cells sorted from blood, obtained in a trial of the OX40 agonist ivuxolimab. The receptors stem from an adult with an advanced solid tumor such as melanoma, head and neck, liver or kidney cancer.

The J gene is TRBJ2-7, the V gene TRBV6-6; D unresolved. The CDR3 has 13 residues. The germline V and J ends were trimmed by 7 bases and 5 bases, with 15 bases remaining between them. CDR1 is MNHNY and CDR2 is SVGAGI in the germline V gene (reference sequence). CDR3 nucleotide sequence: TGTGCCAGCAAAGTCCCACAGAACAACGAGCAGTACTTC. Its protein product is CASKVPQNNEQYF.

V is TRBV15 and J is TRBJ1-4, with D maybe TRBD1 (5 bases). This CDR3 is built from 15 residues. Germline lookup yields CDR1 LNHNV and CDR2 YYDKDF (reference sequence). Trimming took off 5 bases at V and 6 bases at J, with 16 bases between the two ends. CDR3 DNA: TGTGCCACCAGCGTCGGGGGGGGAGTTCATGAAAAACTGTTTTTT. This sequence encodes CATSVGGGVHEKLFF.

The CDR3 region has the DNA TGTGCCAGCAGCCAACTCGGCTGGCTAGCGGGATCTGAGCAGTTCTTC. This sequence encodes CASSQLGWLAGSEQFF. This chain uses TRBV14 with TRBJ2-1; 9 nucleotides agree with TRBD2. The CDR3 is 16 residues long. The J segment lost 9 bases and the V segment lost 2 bases, leaving 11 bases of the junction unmatched. The germline V gene encodes CDR1 SGHDN and CDR2 FVKESK.

The DNA of the CDR3 is TGTGCCAGCAAGAACAGGGATCGAGGAGGCTACACCTTC. Translation: CASKNRDRGGYTF. J is TRBJ1-2 and V is TRBV19; perhaps TRBD1 as D (6 bases). This CDR3 has 13 residues. Germline CDR1 is LNHDA and CDR2 is SQIVND (reference sequence). The V end lost 9 bases, the J end lost 8 bases, and 19 bases lay between the germline ends.

V gene TRBV6-6 combines with J gene TRBJ2-2; no reliable D call. From germline, CDR1 is MNHNY and CDR2 SVGAGI (reference sequence). The V gene lost 8 bases and the J gene lost 1 base, with 8 bases spanning the gap. The CDR3 spans 13 residues. The CDR3 reads CASGDVNTGELFF. CDR3 DNA sequence: TGTGCCAGCGGTGATGTGAACACCGGGGAGCTGTTTTTT.

The J gene is TRBJ2-7, the V gene TRBV2, with D unclear. Germline assignment: CDR1 SNHLY and CDR2 FYNNEI. Deletions cut 3 bases from V and 10 bases from J, with 13 bases between. This CDR3 region has 12 residues. CDR3 sequence: CASSEAADTQYF. CDR3 bases: TGTGCCAGCAGTGAGGCAGCCGATACTCAGTACTTC.

The chain uses TRBV29-1 and TRBJ2-4; either TRBD1 or TRBD2 may supply D (5 bases each). The CDR3 sequence is 13 residues long. Trimming pared 4 bases from V and 5 bases from J, leaving 12 bases between. The V gene's germline CDR1 is SQVTM and CDR2 ANQGSEA. CDR3: CSVASLGENIQYF. DNA of the CDR3: TGCAGCGTTGCGTCACTAGGGGAAAACATTCAGTACTTC. Full variable domain (rest looked up from reference TRBV29-1 and TRBJ2-4): SAVISQKPSRDICQRGTSLTIQCQVDSQVTMMFWYRQQPGQSLTLIATANQGSEATYESGFVIDKFPISRPNLTFSTLTVSNMSPEDSSIYLCSVASLGENIQYFGAGTRLSVL.

Comments on this clone: A much larger clone differs by one base, so this may be a read error. This sample includes further DNA sequences coding for the same CDR3. The V call is TRBV2, the J call TRBJ2-5; no reliable D call. This CDR3 has 11 residues. Germline loops: CDR1 SNHLY, CDR2 FYNNEI. The CDR3 coding sequence is TGTGCCAGCAGAAAGGAAGAAACCCAGTACTTC. Translating gives CASRKEETQYF.

V and J are TRBV18 and TRBJ2-7; TRBD2 might be the D (7 bases). V was cut by 2 bases and J by 3 bases, with 11 bases left in between. Germline values: CDR1 KGHSH, CDR2 LQKENI. This CDR3 is 14 amino acids long. CDR3 in DNA: TGTGCCAGCTCACCAGGGAGGGGGAGCTACGAGCAGTACTTC. As protein: CASSPGRGSYEQYF. The full variable domain, with the rest looked up from reference TRBV18 and TRBJ2-7, is NAGVMQNPRHLVRRRGQEARLRCSPMKGHSHVYWYRQLPEEGLKFMVYLQKENIIDESGMPKERFSAEFPKEGPSILRIQQVVRGDSAAYFCASSPGRGSYEQYFGPGTRLTVT.

The rearrangement links TRBV15 to TRBJ1-1; D not resolved. This CDR3 is 15 amino acids long. V was cut by 0 bases and J by 0 bases, with 8 bases left in between. Per the germline V gene, CDR1 is LNHNV and CDR2 is YYDKDF (reference sequence). The CDR3 DNA follows: TGTGCCACCAGCAGAGAAACGGGATTGAACACTGAAGCTTTCTTT. It specifies CATSRETGLNTEAFF. Full variable domain (rest looked up from reference TRBV15 and TRBJ1-1): DAMVIQNPRYQVTQFGKPVTLSCSQTLNHNVMYWYQQKSSQAPKLLFHYYDKDFNNEADTPDNFQSRRPNTSFCFLDIRSPGLGDTAMYLCATSRETGLNTEAFFGQGTRLTVV.

The gene calls are TRBV7-2 and TRBJ2-1; 8 bases are shared with TRBD2. Germline lookup yields CDR1 SGHTA and CDR2 FQGNSA. Trimming took 3 bases from V and 6 from J; bases not matched to a gene: 4. The CDR3 length is 14 residues. CDR3 DNA sequence: TGTGCCAGCAGCTTCGGACTAGCTGGCAATGAGCAGTTCTTC. Its translation is CASSFGLAGNEQFF.